One sample yielded the 2 T cell receptor beta chains listed below, sequenced in a study. In TCRdb, the RT-PCR reads were re-called with MiXCR into one record per CDR3 protein. The sample consists of more than 550,000 distinct CDR3 sequences, 13% to 15% of them appearing once. Sequencing used memory CD4+ T cells from blood. Every receptor here comes from a female donor in good health, serving as a healthy control.

The rearrangement links TRBV7-8 to TRBJ2-1, with D possibly matching TRBD2 (6 bases). V was pared by 1 base and J by 7 bases, with 17 bases between. The germline gives CDR1 SGHVS, CDR2 FQNEAQ. CDR3 size: 16 residues. The CDR3 loop reads CASSLEEGRLGNEQFF. CDR3 in DNA: TGTGCCAGCAGCTTAGAGGAGGGGCGGCTTGGTAATGAGCAGTTCTTC. The variable domain in full, completed from reference TRBV7-8 and TRBJ2-1, reads GAGVSQSPRYKVAKRGQDVALRCDPISGHVSLFWYQQALGQGPEFLTYFQNEAQLDKSGLPSDRFFAERPEGSVSTLKIQRTQQEDSAVYLCASSLEEGRLGNEQFFGPGTRLTVL.

This clonotype was seen many times. The chain carries TRBV20-1 and TRBJ2-2, with TRBD2 matching over 16 bases. Germline V gene data show CDR1 as DFQATT and CDR2 as SNEGSKA (reference sequence). J was trimmed by 6 bases and V by 5 bases; bases with no gene match: 12. The CDR3 is 18 residues long. CDR3 amino acids: CSAGRPGLAGGRAGELFF. In DNA form, the CDR3 reads TGCAGTGCTGGCCGCCCGGGACTAGCGGGAGGGAGGGCCGGGGAGCTGTTTTTT.